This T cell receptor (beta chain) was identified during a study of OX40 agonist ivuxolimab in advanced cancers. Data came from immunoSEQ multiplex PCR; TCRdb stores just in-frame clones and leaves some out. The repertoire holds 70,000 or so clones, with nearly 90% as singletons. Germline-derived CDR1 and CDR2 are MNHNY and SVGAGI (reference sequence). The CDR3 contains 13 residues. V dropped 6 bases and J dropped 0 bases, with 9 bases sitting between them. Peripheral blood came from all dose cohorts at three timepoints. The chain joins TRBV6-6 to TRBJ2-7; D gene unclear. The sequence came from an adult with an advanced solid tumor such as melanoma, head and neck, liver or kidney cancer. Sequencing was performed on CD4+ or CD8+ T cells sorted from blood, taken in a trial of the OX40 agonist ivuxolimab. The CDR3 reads CASRKGISYEQYF. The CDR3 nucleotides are TGTGCCAGCAGAAAGGGCATCTCCTACGAGCAGTACTTC.